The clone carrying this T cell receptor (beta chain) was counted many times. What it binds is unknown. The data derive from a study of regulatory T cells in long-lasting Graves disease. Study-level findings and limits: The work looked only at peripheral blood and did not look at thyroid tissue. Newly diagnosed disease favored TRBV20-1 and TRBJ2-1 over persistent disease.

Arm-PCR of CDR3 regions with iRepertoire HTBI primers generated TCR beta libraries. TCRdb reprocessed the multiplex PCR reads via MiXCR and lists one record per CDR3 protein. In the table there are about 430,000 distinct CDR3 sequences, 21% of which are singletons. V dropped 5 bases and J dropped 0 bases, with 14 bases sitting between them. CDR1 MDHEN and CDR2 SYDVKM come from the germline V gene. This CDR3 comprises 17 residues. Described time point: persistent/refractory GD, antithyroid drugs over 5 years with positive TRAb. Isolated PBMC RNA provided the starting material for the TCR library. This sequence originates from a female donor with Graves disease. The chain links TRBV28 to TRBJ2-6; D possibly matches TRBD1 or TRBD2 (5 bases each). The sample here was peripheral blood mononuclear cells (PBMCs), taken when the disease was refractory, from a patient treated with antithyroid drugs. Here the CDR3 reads CASSVRDRFSGANVLTF. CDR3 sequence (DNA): TGTGCCAGCAGTGTCCGGGACCGCTTCTCTGGGGCCAACGTCCTGACTTTC.